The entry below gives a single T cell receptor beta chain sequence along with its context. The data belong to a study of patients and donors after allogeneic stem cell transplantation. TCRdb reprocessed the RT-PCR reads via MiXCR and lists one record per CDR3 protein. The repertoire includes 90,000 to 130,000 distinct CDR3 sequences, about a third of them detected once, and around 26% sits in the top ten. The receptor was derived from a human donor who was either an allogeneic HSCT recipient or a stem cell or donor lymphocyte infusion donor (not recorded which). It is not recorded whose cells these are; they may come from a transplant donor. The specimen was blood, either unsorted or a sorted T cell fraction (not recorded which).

The CDR3 DNA is TGTGCCAGCAGCTTAGGACTAGCGGGAGGAACTGAGCAGTTCTTC. Translating it yields CASSLGLAGGTEQFF. The rearrangement joins TRBV7-2 to TRBJ2-1; 13 bases map to TRBD2. V lost 1 base to trimming and J lost 9 bases; unmatched junction nucleotides: 3. This CDR3 is built from 15 residues. Germline V lookup: CDR1 SGHTA, CDR2 FQGNSA.